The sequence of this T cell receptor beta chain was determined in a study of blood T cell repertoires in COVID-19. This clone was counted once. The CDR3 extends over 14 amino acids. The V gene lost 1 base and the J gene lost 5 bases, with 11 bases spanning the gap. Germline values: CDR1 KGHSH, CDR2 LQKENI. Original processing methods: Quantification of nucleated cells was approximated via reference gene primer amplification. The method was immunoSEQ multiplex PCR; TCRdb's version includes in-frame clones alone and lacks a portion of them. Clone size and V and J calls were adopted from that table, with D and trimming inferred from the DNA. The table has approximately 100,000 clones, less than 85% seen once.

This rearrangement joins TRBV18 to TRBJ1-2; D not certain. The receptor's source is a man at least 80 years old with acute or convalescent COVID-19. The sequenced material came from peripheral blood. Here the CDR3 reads CASSPRESTYGYTF. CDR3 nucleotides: TGTGCCAGCTCACCACGGGAGAGCACGTATGGCTACACCTTC.